Sequencing of this T cell receptor beta chain was carried out in a study of T cell changes during pregnancy in multiple sclerosis (dated by TCRdb to about 2019). About the investigation overall: The study examined how the T cell repertoire changed over the course of pregnancy in women with multiple sclerosis.

The library was prepared using the immunoSEQ multiplex PCR assay. TCRdb provides this immuneACCESS table in a form limited to in-frame rearrangements. Some clones are lacking; in checked studies, under half of them reflect an unresolved V gene, and why the rest are absent is not known. The sample table holds roughly 97,000 clones, of which 90% were seen once. The ten most abundant clones make up just over 0.75% of the sample. This clone was counted only a few times. Its antigen remains undetermined. No quality values exist for individual bases; no much larger clone is one base distant. After removal of 3 bases from V and 4 bases from J, the junction retains 4 bases not matched to a gene. From its cysteine to its phenylalanine, the CDR3 spans 15 amino acids. CDR3 DNA only is kept here, 45 bases in frame from base 1. The CDR1 and CDR2 encoded by the germline V gene (reference sequence) are SGHNT and YYREEE.

The receptor was derived from a female donor in good health, enrolled as a control in a pregnancy study. This receptor chain uses TRBV5-4 and TRBJ2-1, and TRBD1 matches 10 of the central bases. The source material was peripheral blood, sampled in the second trimester of pregnancy. The CDR3 protein: CASSSGQGGYNEQFF. The nucleotide sequence reads as follows: TGTGCCAGCAGCTCTGGACAGGGGGGTTACAATGAGCAGTTCTTC.